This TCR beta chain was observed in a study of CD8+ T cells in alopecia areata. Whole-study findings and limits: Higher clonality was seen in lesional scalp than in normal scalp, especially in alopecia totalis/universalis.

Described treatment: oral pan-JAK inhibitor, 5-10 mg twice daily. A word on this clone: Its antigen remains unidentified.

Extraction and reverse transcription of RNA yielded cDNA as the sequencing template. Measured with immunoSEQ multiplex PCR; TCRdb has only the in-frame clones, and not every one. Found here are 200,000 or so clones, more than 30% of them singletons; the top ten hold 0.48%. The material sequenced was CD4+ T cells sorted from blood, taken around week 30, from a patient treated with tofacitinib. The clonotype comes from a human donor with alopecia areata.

This CDR3 is CASSGAVANVLTF. CDR3 DNA: TGTGCCAGCAGCGGGGCGGTGGCCAACGTCCTGACTTTC. The genes are TRBV9 and TRBJ2-6; D remains unclear. V lost 3 bases and J 6 bases, leaving 7 bases between the germline ends. This CDR3 is built from 13 residues. Germline-derived CDR1 and CDR2 are SGDLS and YYNGEE.